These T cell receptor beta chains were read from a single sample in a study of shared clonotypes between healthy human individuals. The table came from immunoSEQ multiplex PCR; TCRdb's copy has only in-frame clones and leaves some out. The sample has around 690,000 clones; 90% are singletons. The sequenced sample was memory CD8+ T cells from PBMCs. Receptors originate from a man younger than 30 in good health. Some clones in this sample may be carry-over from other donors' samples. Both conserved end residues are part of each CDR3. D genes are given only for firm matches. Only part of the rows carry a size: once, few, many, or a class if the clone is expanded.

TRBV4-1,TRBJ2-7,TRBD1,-,TGCGCCAGCAGCCAAACCAGCTTTCCCGGGACAGGAGCATACGAGCAGTACTTC,CASSQTSFPGTGAYEQYF
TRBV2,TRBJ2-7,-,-,TGTGCCAGCAGTGAAGGTGCCGGGCCCTACTACGAGCAGTACTTC,CASSEGAGPYYEQYF
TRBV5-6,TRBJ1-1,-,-,TGTGCCAGCAGCGCGGGTTATGGGGGACCCACTGAAGCTTTCTTT,CASSAGYGGPTEAFF
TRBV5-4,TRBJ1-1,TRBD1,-,TGTGCCAGCAGCGAAGGACAGGGAGGGACTGAAGCTTTCTTT,CASSEGQGGTEAFF
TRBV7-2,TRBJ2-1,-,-,TGTGCCAGCAGCTTATTCCTTTTCGGCGAAAGGGCCTACAATGAGCAGTTCTTC,CASSLFLFGERAYNEQFF
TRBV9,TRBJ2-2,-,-,TGTGCCAGCAGCTCGGGGGGCGTCGGGGAGCTGTTTTTT,CASSSGGVGELFF
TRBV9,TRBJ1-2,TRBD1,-,TGTGCCAGCAGCGTAGATGGGTTTGACGGACAGGGAGCTAACTATGGCTACACCTTC,CASSVDGFDGQGANYGYTF
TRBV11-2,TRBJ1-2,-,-,TGTGCCAGCAGCCACCAGAGCAACTATGGCTACACCTTC,CASSHQSNYGYTF
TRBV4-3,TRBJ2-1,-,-,TGCGCCAGCAGCCAAGATCCTACTAGTCCGGGACACGATGAGCAGTTCTTC,CASSQDPTSPGHDEQFF
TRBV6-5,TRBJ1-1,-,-,TGTGCCATCAGTGAGTCAGGGGCGAACACTGAAGCTTTCTTT,CAISESGANTEAFF
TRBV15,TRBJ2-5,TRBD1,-,TGTGCCACCAGCAGAGAGGGACAGGGACGAGAGACCCAGTACTTC,CATSREGQGRETQYF
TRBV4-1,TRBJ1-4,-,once,TGCGCCAGCAGCCATCCCAAAACGGACAGCCAAGAAAAACTGTTTTTT,CASSHPKTDSQEKLFF
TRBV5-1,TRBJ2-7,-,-,TGCGCCAGCAGCTTTTCAACAGAAGCCTACGAGCAGTACTTC,CASSFSTEAYEQYF
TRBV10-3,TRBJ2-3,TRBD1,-,TGTGCCATAAGACGGGACAGTTACACAGATACGCAGTATTTT,CAIRRDSYTDTQYF
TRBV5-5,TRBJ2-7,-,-,TGTGCCAGCAGCTCCCCGAGGGGCTACGAGCAGTACTTC,CASSSPRGYEQYF
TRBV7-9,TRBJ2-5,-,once,TGTGCCAGCAGCTTAGGCGGGGCCCAAGAGACCCAGTACTTC,CASSLGGAQETQYF
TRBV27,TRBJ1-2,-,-,TGTGCCAGCAGTTCCCAAACGTGGGGGGGCTATGGCTACACCTTC,CASSSQTWGGYGYTF
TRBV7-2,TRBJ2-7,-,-,TGTGCCAGCAGCTCCCGGGGGGCCCTATGGACCGAGCAGTACTTC,CASSSRGALWTEQYF
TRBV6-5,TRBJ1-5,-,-,TGTGCCAGCAGTTACAAGTGGGCAGAACAGCCCCAGCATTTT,CASSYKWAEQPQHF
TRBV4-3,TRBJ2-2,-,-,TGCGCCAGCAGCCGCCTCTTTTCACCCGCCGGGGAGCTGTTTTTT,CASSRLFSPAGELFF
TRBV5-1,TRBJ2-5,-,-,TGCGCCAGCAGCCCAGGAAATGGCCGGTGGACCCAGTACTTC,CASSPGNGRWTQYF
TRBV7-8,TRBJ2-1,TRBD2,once,TGTGCCAGCAGCGCCAGACTAGCGGCCTACAATGAGCAGTTCTTC,CASSARLAAYNEQFF
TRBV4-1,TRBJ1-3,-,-,TGCGCCACCTCAGCCAAAGTAGGTGGAAACACCATATATTTT,CATSAKVGGNTIYF
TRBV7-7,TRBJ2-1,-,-,TGTGCCAGCGGGGTGGGCTCCTACAATGAGCAGTTCTTC,CASGVGSYNEQFF
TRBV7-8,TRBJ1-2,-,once,TGTGCCAGCAGCTTCCAGCGCCGGGCCTATGGCTACACCTTC,CASSFQRRAYGYTF
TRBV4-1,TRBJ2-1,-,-,TGCGCCAGCAGCCCAAATGAAGGGACCTACAATGAGCAGTTCTTC,CASSPNEGTYNEQFF
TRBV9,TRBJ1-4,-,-,TGTGCCAGCAGCTATGAGGACGAGCTTAATGAAAAACTGTTTTTT,CASSYEDELNEKLFF
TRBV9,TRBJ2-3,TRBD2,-,TGTGCCAGCAGCTCGAACCACCTAGCGGGAACCTCTCCGCAGTATTTT,CASSSNHLAGTSPQYF
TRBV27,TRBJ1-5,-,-,TGTGCCAGCAGTTTATCGGGGATTGGTGTGATGCCCCAGCATTTT,CASSLSGIGVMPQHF
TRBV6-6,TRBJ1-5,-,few,TGTGCCAGCAGCGAAGTGCCCGGGAATCAGCCCCAGCATTTT,CASSEVPGNQPQHF
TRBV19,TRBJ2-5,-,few,TGTGCCAGTAGTATAGATGAAAGCCCTCGAGAGACCCAGTACTTC,CASSIDESPRETQYF
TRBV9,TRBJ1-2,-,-,TGTGCCAGCAGCGTACTGGGTACGGACTATGGCTACACCTTC,CASSVLGTDYGYTF
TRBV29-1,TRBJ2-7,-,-,TGCAGCGTTTCGACCGTATACGAGCAGTACTTC,CSVSTVYEQYF
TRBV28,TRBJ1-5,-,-,TGTGCCAGCAGTATAACGGTCTATAGCAATCAGCCCCAGCATTTT,CASSITVYSNQPQHF
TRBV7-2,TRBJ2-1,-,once,TGTGCCAGCAGCTTAAAATCCGGGGTGGGCGGGACGACCTACAATGAGCAGTTCTTC,CASSLKSGVGGTTYNEQFF
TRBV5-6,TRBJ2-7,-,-,TGTGCCAGCAGCCCCCCTAGCAGGGGACTTTACGAGCAGTACTTC,CASSPPSRGLYEQYF
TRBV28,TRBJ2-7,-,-,TGTGCCAGCAGTTTATTGGAGCCCGGACTCTTCTACGAGCAGTACTTC,CASSLLEPGLFYEQYF
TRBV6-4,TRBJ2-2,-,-,TGTGCCAGCAGTGACTCTGGGGCTACCGGGGAGCTGTTTTTT,CASSDSGATGELFF
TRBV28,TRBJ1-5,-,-,TGTGCCAGCAGCAAACGACATAGCAATCAGCCCCAGCATTTT,CASSKRHSNQPQHF
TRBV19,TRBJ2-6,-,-,TGTGCCAGTAGTATGGTGGGGGCTCCCGGGGCCAACGTCCTGACTTTC,CASSMVGAPGANVLTF
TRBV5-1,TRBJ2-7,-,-,TGCGCCAGCAGCTTGCCCGGTATAGGGGAGCAGTACTTC,CASSLPGIGEQYF
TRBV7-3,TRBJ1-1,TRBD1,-,TGTGCCAGCAGCTTCGGACAGGGCGACGCTGAAGCTTTCTTT,CASSFGQGDAEAFF
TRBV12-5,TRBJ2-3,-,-,TGTGCTAGTGCCATGGGAGGAAGCACAGATACGCAGTATTTT,CASAMGGSTDTQYF
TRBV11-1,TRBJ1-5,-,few,TGTGCCAGCAGCTCTAGTCCGGTTCAGCCCCAGCATTTT,CASSSSPVQPQHF
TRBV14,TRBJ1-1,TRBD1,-,TGTGCCAGCAGCCAAGATCTGACAGGGGGCCACGCTTTCTTT,CASSQDLTGGHAFF
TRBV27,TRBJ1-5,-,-,TGTGCCAGCCGCCTTAATATGGGGGCGGGGGGCAATCAGCCCCAGCATTTT,CASRLNMGAGGNQPQHF
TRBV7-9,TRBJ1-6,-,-,TGTGCCAGCAGCCCGGGGCCGTACAGTGTTTCACCCCTCCACTTT,CASSPGPYSVSPLHF
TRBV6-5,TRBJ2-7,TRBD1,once,TGTGCCAGCAGTTACTCCCCCTACAGGGGGCACTACGAGCAGTACTTC,CASSYSPYRGHYEQYF
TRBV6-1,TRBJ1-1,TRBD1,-,TGTGCCAGCAGTGAGTATGACCTCAGGGGGCCGTGGACTGAAGCTTTCTTT,CASSEYDLRGPWTEAFF
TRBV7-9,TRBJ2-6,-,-,TGTGCCAGCAGCCCCATTTGGCAGGGCAAGCGATATGGGGCCAACGTCCTGACTTTC,CASSPIWQGKRYGANVLTF
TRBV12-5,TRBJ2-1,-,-,TGTGCTAGTGGCCTCGACCAATACAATGAGCAGTTCTTC,CASGLDQYNEQFF
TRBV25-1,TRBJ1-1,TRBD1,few,TGTGCCAGCAGCCAGGGGGCGACCACTGAAGCTTTCTTT,CASSQGATTEAFF
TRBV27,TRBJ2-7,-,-,TGTGCCAGCAGTTTATCAACTGACTCGGAGCAGTACTTC,CASSLSTDSEQYF
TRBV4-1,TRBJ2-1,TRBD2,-,TGCGCCAGCAGCCAACTGGGACTAGCGGGAGGGATAGATGAGCAGTTCTTC,CASSQLGLAGGIDEQFF